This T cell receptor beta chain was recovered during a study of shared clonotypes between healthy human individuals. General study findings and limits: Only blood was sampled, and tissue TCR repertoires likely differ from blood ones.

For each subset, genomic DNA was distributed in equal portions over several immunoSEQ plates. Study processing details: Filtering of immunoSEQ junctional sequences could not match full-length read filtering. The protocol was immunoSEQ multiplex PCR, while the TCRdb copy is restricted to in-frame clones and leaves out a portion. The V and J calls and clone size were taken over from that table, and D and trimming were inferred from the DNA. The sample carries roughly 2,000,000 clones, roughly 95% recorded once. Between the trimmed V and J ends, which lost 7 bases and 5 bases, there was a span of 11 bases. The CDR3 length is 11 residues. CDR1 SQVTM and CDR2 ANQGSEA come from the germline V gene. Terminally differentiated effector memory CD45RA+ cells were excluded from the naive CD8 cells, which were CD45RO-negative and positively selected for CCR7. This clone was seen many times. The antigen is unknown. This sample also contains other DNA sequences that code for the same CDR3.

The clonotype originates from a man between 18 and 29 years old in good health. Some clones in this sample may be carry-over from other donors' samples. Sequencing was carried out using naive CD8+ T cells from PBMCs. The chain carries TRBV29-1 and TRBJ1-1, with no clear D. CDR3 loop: CSAPSETEAFF. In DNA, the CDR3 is TGCAGCGCCCCTTCCGAGACTGAAGCTTTCTTT.